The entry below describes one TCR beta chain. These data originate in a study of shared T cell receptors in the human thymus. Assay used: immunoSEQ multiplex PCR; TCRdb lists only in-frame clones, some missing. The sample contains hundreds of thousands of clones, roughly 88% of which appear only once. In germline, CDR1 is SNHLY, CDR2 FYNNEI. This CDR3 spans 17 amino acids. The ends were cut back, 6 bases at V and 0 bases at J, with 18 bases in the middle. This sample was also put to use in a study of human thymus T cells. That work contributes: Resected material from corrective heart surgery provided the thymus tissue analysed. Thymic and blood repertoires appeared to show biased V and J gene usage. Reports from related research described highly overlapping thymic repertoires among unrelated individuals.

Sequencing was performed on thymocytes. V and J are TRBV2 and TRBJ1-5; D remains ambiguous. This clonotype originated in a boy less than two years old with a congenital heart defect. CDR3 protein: CASSERTLRISNQPQHF. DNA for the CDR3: TGTGCCAGCAGCGAACGGACTCTCCGGATTAGCAATCAGCCCCAGCATTTT.